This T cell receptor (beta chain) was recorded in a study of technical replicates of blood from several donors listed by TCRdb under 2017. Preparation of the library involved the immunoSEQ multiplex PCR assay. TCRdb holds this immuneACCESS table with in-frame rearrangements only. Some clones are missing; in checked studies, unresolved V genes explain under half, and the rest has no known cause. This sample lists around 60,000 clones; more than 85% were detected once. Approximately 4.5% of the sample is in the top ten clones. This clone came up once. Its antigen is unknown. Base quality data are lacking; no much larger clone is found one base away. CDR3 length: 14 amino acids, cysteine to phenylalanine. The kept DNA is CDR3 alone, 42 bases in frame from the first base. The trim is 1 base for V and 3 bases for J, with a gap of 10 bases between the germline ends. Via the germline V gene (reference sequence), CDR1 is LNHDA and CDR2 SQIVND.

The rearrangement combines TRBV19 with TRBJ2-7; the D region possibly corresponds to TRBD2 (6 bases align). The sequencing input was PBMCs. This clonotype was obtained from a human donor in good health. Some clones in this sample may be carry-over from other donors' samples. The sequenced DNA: TGTGCCAGTAGTATAGCAGGGAGGATCTACGAGCAGTACTTC. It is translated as CASSIAGRIYEQYF.